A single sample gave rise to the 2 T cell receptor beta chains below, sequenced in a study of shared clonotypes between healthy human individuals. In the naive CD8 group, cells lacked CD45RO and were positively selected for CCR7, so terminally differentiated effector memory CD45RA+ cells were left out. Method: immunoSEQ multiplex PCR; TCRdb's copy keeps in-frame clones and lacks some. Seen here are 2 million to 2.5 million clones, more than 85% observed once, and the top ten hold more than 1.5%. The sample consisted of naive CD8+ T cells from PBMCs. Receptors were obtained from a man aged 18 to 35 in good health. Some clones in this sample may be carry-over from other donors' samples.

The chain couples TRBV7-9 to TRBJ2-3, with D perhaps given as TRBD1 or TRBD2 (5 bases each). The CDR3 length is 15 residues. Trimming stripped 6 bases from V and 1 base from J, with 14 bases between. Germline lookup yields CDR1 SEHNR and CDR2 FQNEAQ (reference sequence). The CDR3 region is CASRFRDPGTDTQYF. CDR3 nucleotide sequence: TGTGCCAGCAGGTTCAGGGACCCAGGCACAGATACGCAGTATTTT.

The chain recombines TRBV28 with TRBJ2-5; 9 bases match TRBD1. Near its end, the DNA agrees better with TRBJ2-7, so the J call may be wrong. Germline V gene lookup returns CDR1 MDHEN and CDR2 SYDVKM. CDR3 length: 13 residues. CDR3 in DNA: TGTGCCAGCAGCGGGACAGGGCCCTACGAGCAGTACTTC. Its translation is CASSGTGPYEQYF.